These T cell receptor beta chains were read from a single sample in a study of OX40 agonist ivuxolimab in advanced cancers. Some clones are missing from TCRdb's copy, which holds only in-frame ones; the method was immunoSEQ multiplex PCR. The data show about 100,000 clones, over 75% seen once. Sample: CD4+ or CD8+ T cells sorted from blood, taken in a trial of the OX40 agonist ivuxolimab. The receptors shown here come from an adult with an advanced solid tumor such as melanoma, head and neck, liver or kidney cancer. Each CDR3 is given with its conserved first and last residue. Fields, in order: clone size, V gene, J gene, D gene, CDR3 protein, CDR3 DNA. The D gene is left open where the match is weak. The listing skips clone size in some rows; elsewhere it reads once, few, many or a size class.

NA	TRBV19	TRBJ1-2	NA	CASSTRGGADYGYTF	TGTGCCAGTAGTACCCGGGGAGGGGCTGACTATGGCTACACCTTC
NA	TRBV6-5	TRBJ2-2	TRBD1	CASSRQGNTGELFF	TGTGCCAGCAGTAGACAGGGGAACACCGGGGAGCTGTTTTTT
few	TRBV6-5	TRBJ1-5	NA	CASSSPNQPQHF	TGTGCCAGCAGTTCGCCTAATCAGCCCCAGCATTTT
NA	TRBV25-1	TRBJ2-1	NA	CASLTVLNEQFF	TGTGCCAGCCTGACAGTCTTGAATGAGCAGTTCTTC
NA	TRBV20-1	TRBJ2-5	NA	CSAGELATQYF	TGCAGTGCAGGGGAACTAGCGACCCAGTACTTC
NA	TRBV2	TRBJ2-1	TRBD2	CASSGGTSGRSYNEQFF	TGTGCCAGCAGTGGTGGGACTAGCGGGAGGTCCTACAATGAGCAGTTCTTC
NA	TRBV7-9	TRBJ1-2	NA	CASSLYTGVLNYGYTF	TGTGCCAGCAGCTTATACACGGGGGTTTTAAACTATGGCTACACCTTC
NA	TRBV7-2	TRBJ2-7	TRBD2	CASSKEVAGAVYEQYF	TGTGCCAGCAGCAAGGAAGTAGCGGGAGCAGTCTACGAGCAGTACTTC
few	TRBV7-9	TRBJ1-5	NA	CASSLSGNQPQHF	TGTGCCAGCAGCTTGAGCGGTAATCAGCCCCAGCATTTT
NA	TRBV5-1	TRBJ1-1	NA	CASSSTGRMNTEAFF	TGCGCCAGCAGCTCCACGGGGCGGATGAACACTGAAGCTTTCTTT
once	TRBV6-1	TRBJ1-6	NA	CASIAAGYNSPLHF	TGTGCCAGCATAGCTGCGGGATATAATTCACCCCTCCACTTT
NA	TRBV7-2	TRBJ1-1	NA	CASSRSATGNTEAFF	TGTGCCAGCAGCCGGTCCGCGACAGGGAACACTGAAGCTTTCTTT
few	TRBV18	TRBJ2-2	NA	CASSPIKANTGELFF	TGTGCCAGCTCGCCAATAAAGGCGAACACCGGGGAGCTGTTTTTT
NA	TRBV7-3	TRBJ2-1	NA	CASSLGPNNEQFF	TGTGCCAGCAGCTTAGGACCAAACAATGAGCAGTTCTTC
NA	TRBV5-5	TRBJ2-3	TRBD1	CASSFYSGGGPDTQYF	TGTGCCAGCAGCTTTTATTCAGGGGGCGGTCCAGATACGCAGTATTTT
NA	TRBV6-5	TRBJ2-5	TRBD1	CATRGQGKETQYF	TGTGCCACCAGGGGACAGGGGAAAGAGACCCAGTACTTC
NA	TRBV7-2	TRBJ2-5	TRBD2	CASSMTSGSGETQYF	TGTGCCAGCAGCATGACTAGCGGGAGTGGAGAGACCCAGTACTTC
NA	TRBV30	TRBJ2-7	NA	CASPGPGNDEQYF	TGTGCCTCACCGGGACCCGGTAACGACGAGCAGTACTTC
NA	TRBV4-3	TRBJ2-5	TRBD2	CASSQSASSGRGAETQYF	TGCGCCAGCAGCCAATCGGCTTCTAGCGGGAGGGGGGCGGAGACCCAGTACTTC
NA	TRBV6-5	TRBJ1-3	NA	CASSFSGTSGNTIYF	TGTGCCAGCAGTTTCTCAGGAACCTCTGGAAACACCATATATTTT
NA	TRBV30	TRBJ2-7	NA	CAWSVLQYEQYF	TGTGCCTGGAGTGTACTTCAGTACGAGCAGTACTTC
NA	TRBV5-8	TRBJ2-7	NA	CASSPHRGMASYEQYF	TGTGCCAGCAGCCCCCATAGGGGAATGGCCTCCTACGAGCAGTACTTC
NA	TRBV19	TRBJ2-7	TRBD1	CASSRDRGSYEQYF	TGTGCCAGTAGTAGGGACAGGGGTTCCTACGAGCAGTACTTC
once	TRBV5-1	TRBJ2-5	NA	CASSLAGPEETQYF	TGCGCCAGCAGCTTGGCCGGGCCAGAAGAGACCCAGTACTTC
once	TRBV14	TRBJ2-3	NA	CASSQGANRRTDTQYF	TGTGCCAGCAGCCAAGGGGCCAACAGGCGCACAGATACGCAGTATTTT
NA	TRBV4-2	TRBJ2-2	TRBD1	CASSQGRDRLTGELFF	TGTGCCAGCAGCCAGGGCCGGGACAGACTCACCGGGGAGCTGTTTTTT
NA	TRBV30	TRBJ2-6	NA	CAWRVNKAGANVLTF	TGTGCCTGGAGAGTAAACAAAGCTGGGGCCAACGTCCTGACTTTC
once	TRBV7-9	TRBJ1-1	NA	CASSLLTPEAFF	TGTGCCAGCAGCTTATTAACGCCTGAAGCTTTCTTT
once	TRBV6-1	TRBJ2-7	TRBD1	CASSDWGRGTYEQYF	TGTGCCAGCAGTGATTGGGGCAGGGGGACCTACGAGCAGTACTTC
NA	TRBV30	TRBJ2-1	NA	CALGIAGTNEQFF	TGTGCCTTAGGAATAGCAGGAACAAATGAGCAGTTCTTC
NA	TRBV29-1	TRBJ2-1	TRBD2	CSVSGTSGRPYNEQFF	TGCAGCGTTTCGGGGACTAGCGGGAGACCCTACAATGAGCAGTTCTTC
NA	TRBV7-2	TRBJ2-7	TRBD1	CASSSGQGRYEQYF	TGTGCCAGCAGCTCGGGACAGGGGCGTTACGAGCAGTACTTC
NA	TRBV15	TRBJ2-3	NA	CATSTPSRKDTQYF	TGTGCCACCAGCACCCCTAGCCGGAAAGATACGCAGTATTTT
NA	TRBV5-1	TRBJ2-1	NA	CASSFTGTYNEQFF	TGCGCCAGCAGCTTTACAGGGACCTACAATGAGCAGTTCTTC
NA	TRBV7-8	TRBJ1-5	NA	CASSGGPRGQPQHF	TGTGCCAGCAGCGGCGGCCCCCGGGGTCAGCCCCAGCATTTT
NA	TRBV2	TRBJ1-1	NA	CASTRTRNTEAFF	TGTGCCAGCACCAGGACGAGGAACACTGAAGCTTTCTTT
NA	TRBV5-1	TRBJ2-3	TRBD1	CASYPAGGRTDTQYF	TGCGCCAGCTACCCCGCAGGGGGTCGTACAGATACGCAGTATTTT
NA	TRBV11-2	TRBJ2-3	NA	CASSLGHGLKQGTDTQYF	TGTGCCAGCAGCTTAGGTCACGGGCTAAAGCAGGGGACAGATACGCAGTATTTT
NA	TRBV7-9	TRBJ2-5	TRBD1	CASSVGTAEETQYF	TGTGCCAGCAGCGTAGGGACAGCAGAAGAGACCCAGTACTTC
NA	TRBV4-1	TRBJ2-3	TRBD2	CASRKGGGDYLQNTDTQYF	TGCGCCAGCAGAAAGGGTGGAGGGGACTACCTACAAAACACAGATACGCAGTATTTT
NA	TRBV18	TRBJ1-1	NA	CASSPTGTYGGTEAFF	TGTGCCAGCTCACCGACCGGGACGTACGGGGGCACTGAAGCTTTCTTT
once	TRBV19	TRBJ2-1	NA	CASSIVGAPTNEQFF	TGTGCCAGTAGTATAGTCGGGGCCCCGACCAATGAGCAGTTCTTC
once	TRBV27	TRBJ2-5	TRBD2	CASSHPPTSGSAETQYF	TGTGCCAGCAGTCACCCTCCGACTAGCGGGAGTGCAGAGACCCAGTACTTC
NA	TRBV5-1	TRBJ2-7	TRBD2	CASSLLGASGRMILHEQYF	TGCGCCAGCAGCTTGCTGGGGGCTAGCGGGAGGATGATCTTGCACGAGCAGTACTTC